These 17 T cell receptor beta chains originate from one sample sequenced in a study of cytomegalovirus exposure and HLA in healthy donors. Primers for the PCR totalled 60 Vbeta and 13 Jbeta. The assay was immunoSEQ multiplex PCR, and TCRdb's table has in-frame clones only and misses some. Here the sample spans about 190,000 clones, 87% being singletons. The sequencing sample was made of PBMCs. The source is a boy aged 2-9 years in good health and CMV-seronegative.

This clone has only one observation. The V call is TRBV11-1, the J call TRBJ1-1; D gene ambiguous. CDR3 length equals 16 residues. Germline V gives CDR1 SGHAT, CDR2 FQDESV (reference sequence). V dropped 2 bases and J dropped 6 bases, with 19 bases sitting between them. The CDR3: CASSLFSIGGKAEAFF. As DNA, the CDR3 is TGTGCCAGCAGCTTATTTTCTATTGGCGGGAAAGCTGAAGCTTTCTTT.

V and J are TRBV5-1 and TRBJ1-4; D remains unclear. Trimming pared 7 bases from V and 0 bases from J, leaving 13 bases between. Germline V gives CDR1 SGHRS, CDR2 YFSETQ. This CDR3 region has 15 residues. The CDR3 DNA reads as TGCGCCAGCGGGATCCACGGGGCAACTAATGAAAAACTGTTTTTT. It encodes CASGIHGATNEKLFF.

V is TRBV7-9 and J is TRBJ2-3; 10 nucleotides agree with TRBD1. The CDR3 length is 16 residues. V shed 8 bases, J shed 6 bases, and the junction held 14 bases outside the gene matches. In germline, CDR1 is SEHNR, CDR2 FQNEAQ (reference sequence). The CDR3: CASHYSGQGMKDTQYF. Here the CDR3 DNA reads TGTGCCAGCCATTACTCGGGACAGGGGATGAAGGATACGCAGTATTTT.

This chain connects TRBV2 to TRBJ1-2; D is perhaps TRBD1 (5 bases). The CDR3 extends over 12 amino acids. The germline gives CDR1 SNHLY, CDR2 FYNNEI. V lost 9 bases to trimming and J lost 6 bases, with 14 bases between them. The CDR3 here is CARNSDRDGYTF. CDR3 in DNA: TGTGCCAGAAACTCTGACAGAGATGGCTACACCTTC.

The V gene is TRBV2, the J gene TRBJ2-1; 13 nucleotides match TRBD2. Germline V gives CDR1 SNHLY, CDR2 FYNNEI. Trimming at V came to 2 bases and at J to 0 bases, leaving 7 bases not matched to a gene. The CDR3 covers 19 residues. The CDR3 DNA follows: TGTGCCAGCAGTGAATCGGCACTAGCGGGGGGGAGCTCCTACAATGAGCAGTTCTTC. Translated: CASSESALAGGSSYNEQFF.

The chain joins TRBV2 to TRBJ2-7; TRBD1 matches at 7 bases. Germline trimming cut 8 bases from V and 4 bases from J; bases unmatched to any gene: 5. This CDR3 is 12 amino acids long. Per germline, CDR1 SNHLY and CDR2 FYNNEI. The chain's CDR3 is CASRDRAYEQYF. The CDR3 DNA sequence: TGTGCCAGCCGGGACAGAGCGTACGAGCAGTACTTC.

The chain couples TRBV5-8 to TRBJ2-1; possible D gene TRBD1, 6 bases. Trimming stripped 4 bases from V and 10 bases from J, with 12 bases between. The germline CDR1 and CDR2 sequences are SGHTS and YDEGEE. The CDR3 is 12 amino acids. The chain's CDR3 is CASSLTGNEQFF. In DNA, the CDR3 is TGTGCCAGCAGCCTGACAGGAAACGAGCAGTTCTTC.

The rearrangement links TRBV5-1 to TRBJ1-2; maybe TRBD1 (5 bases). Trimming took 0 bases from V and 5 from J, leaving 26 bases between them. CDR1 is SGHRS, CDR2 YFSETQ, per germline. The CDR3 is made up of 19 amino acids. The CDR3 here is CASSLASDLTRAVAYGYTF. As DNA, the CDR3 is TGCGCCAGCAGCTTGGCTTCGGACCTAACCAGGGCGGTGGCGTATGGCTACACCTTC.

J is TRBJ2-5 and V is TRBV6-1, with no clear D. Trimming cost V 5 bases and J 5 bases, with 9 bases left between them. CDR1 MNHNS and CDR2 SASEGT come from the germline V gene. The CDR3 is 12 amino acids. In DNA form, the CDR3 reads TGTGCCAGCAGTCCAATCGGTGAGACCCAGTACTTC. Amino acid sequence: CASSPIGETQYF.

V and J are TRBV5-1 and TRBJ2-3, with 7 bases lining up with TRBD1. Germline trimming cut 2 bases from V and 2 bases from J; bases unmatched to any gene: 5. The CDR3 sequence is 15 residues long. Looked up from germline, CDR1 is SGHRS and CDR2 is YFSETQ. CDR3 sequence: CASSFRDRHTDTQYF. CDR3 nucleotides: TGCGCCAGCAGCTTCCGGGACAGACACACAGATACGCAGTATTTT.

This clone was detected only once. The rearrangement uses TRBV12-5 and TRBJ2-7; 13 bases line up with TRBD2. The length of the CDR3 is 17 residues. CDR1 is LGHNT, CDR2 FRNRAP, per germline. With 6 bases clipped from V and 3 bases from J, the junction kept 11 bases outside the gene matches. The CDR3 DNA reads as TGTGCTAGTGGCAACGGACTAGCGGGAGATACGGTCTACGAGCAGTACTTC. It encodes CASGNGLAGDTVYEQYF.

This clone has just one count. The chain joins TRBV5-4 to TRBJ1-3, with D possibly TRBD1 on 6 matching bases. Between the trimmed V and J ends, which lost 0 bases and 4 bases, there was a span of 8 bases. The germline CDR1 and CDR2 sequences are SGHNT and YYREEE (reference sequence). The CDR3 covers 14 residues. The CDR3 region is CASSLGGPGNTIYF. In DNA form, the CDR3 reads TGTGCCAGCAGCTTGGGGGGGCCCGGAAACACCATATATTTT.

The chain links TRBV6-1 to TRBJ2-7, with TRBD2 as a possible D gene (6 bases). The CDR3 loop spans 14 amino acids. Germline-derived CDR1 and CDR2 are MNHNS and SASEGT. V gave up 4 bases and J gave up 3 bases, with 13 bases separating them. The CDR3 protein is CASSAEGPVYEQYF. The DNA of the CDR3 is TGTGCCAGCAGTGCGGAGGGCCCAGTCTACGAGCAGTACTTC.

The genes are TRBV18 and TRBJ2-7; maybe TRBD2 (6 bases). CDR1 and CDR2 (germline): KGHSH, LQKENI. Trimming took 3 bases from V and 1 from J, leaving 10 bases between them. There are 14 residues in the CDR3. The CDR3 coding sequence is TGTGCCAGCTCACCGCAGACTAGATCCTACGAGCAGTACTTC. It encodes CASSPQTRSYEQYF.

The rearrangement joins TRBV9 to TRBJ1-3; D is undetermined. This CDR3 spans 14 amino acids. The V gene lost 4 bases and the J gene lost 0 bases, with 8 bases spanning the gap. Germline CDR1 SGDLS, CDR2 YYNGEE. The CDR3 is CASSLESSGNTIYF. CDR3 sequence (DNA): TGTGCCAGCAGCCTCGAGAGCTCTGGAAACACCATATATTTT.

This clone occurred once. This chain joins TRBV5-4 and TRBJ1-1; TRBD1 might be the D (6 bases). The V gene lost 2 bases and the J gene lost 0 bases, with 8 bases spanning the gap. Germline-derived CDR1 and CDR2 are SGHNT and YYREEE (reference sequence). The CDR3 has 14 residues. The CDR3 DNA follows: TGTGCCAGCAGCTTAAGGGACATGAACACTGAAGCTTTCTTT. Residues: CASSLRDMNTEAFF.

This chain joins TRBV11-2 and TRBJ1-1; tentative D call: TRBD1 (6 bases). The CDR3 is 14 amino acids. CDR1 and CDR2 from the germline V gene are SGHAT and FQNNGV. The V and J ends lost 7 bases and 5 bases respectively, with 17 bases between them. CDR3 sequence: CASTATGRRTEAFF. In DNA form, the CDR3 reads TGTGCCAGCACGGCAACAGGGCGTCGTACTGAAGCTTTCTTT.